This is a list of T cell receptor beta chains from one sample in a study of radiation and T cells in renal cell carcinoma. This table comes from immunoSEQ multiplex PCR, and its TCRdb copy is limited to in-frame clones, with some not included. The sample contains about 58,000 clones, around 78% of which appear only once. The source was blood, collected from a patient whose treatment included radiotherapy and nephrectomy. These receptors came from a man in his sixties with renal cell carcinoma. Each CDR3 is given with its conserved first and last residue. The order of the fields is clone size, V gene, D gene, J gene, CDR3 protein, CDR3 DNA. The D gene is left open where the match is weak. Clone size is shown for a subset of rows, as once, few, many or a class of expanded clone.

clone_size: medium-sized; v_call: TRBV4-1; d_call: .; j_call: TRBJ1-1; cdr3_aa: CASSQDRGGTEAFF; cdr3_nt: TGCGCCAGCAGCCAAGATAGGGGGGGCACTGAAGCTTTCTTT
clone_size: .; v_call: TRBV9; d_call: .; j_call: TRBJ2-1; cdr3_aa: CASSHIPNEQFF; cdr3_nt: TGTGCCAGCAGCCACATACCCAATGAGCAGTTCTTC
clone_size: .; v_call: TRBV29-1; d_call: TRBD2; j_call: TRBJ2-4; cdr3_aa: CSALSGFGREGLVNIQYF; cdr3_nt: TGCAGCGCCCTATCTGGTTTCGGGCGGGAGGGCCTGGTGAACATTCAGTACTTC
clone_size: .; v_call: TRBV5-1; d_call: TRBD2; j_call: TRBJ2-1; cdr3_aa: CASSLGLAGSYNEQFF; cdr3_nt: TGCGCCAGCAGCCTAGGACTAGCGGGCTCCTACAATGAGCAGTTCTTC
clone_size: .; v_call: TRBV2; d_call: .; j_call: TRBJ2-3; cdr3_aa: CASSVWRDGTDTQYF; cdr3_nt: TGTGCCAGCAGTGTATGGCGGGATGGGACAGATACGCAGTATTTT
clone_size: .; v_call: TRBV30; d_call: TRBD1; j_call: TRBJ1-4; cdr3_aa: CAWRTGTNEKLFF; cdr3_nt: TGTGCCTGGAGGACAGGGACGAATGAAAAACTGTTTTTT
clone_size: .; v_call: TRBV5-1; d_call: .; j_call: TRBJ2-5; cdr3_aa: CASSSPGAARQTQYF; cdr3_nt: TGCGCCAGCAGCTCCCCGGGGGCAGCCAGGCAGACCCAGTACTTC
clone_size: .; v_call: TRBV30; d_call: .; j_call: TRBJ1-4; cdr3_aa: CAWVPRATNEKLFF; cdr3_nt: TGTGCCTGGGTCCCGCGGGCAACTAATGAAAAACTGTTTTTT
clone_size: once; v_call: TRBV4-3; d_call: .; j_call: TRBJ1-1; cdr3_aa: CASSPGGPTEAFF; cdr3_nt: TGCGCCAGCAGCCCTGGGGGGCCCACTGAAGCTTTCTTT
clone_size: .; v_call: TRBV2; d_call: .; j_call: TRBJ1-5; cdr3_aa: CASSDIPAGQPQHF; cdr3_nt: TGTGCCAGCAGTGATATCCCAGCGGGTCAGCCCCAGCATTTT
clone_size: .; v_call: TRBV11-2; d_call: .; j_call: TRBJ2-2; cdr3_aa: CASAPGGAGFTGELFF; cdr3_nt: TGTGCCAGCGCGCCGGGGGGCGCGGGTTTTACCGGGGAGCTGTTTTTT
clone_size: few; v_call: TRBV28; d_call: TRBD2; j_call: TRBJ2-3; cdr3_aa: CASSSAGGFVGTDTQYF; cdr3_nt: TGTGCCAGCAGTAGTGCGGGAGGGTTTGTAGGCACAGATACGCAGTATTTT
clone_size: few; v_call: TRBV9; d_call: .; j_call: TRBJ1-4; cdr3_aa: CASTGGTTNEKLFF; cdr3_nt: TGTGCCAGCACCGGGGGGACAACTAATGAAAAACTGTTTTTT
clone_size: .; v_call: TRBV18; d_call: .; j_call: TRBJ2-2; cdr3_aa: CASSPPLGNGELFF; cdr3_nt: TGTGCCAGCTCACCACCGTTGGGGAACGGGGAGCTGTTTTTT
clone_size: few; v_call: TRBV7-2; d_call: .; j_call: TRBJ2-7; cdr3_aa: CASSFGGPNYEQYF; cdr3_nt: TGTGCCAGCAGCTTCGGGGGGCCGAACTACGAGCAGTACTTC
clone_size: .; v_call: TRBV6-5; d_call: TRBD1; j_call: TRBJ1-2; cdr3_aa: CASSYRGQGRDGYTF; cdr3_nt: TGTGCCAGCAGTTACAGGGGACAGGGGAGGGATGGCTACACCTTC
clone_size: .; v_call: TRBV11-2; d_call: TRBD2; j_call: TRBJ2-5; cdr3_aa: CASSLRFTGGQETQYF; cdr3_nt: TGTGCCAGCAGCCTACGCTTTACGGGGGGACAAGAGACCCAGTACTTC
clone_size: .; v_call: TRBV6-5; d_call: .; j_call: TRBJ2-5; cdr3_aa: CASSLLQETQYF; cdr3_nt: TGTGCCAGCAGTCTTCTCCAAGAGACCCAGTACTTC
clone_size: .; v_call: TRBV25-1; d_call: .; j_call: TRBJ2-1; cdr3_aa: CACSLNEQFF; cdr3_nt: TGTGCCTGTAGCCTCAATGAGCAGTTCTTC
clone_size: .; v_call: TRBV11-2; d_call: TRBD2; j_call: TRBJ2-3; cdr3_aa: CASSWGLAGAGDTQYF; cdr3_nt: TGTGCCAGCAGCTGGGGACTAGCGGGAGCGGGAGATACGCAGTATTTT